The present TCR beta chain was sequenced within a study of PD-1 blockade in classical Hodgkin lymphoma. Across the whole study: Intravenous nivolumab at 3 mg/kg was given to patients every 2 weeks. Study outcomes and limitations: Newly diagnosed patients reportedly had lower baseline TCR diversity than healthy donors. Those starting nivolumab under 1 year post-ASCT were excluded. The repertoire differences lack a defined cause, possibly disease activity or prior therapy.

As to this clone: Its matching antigen is unknown.

Each patient relapsed following autologous stem cell transplantation, and prior brentuximab vedotin exposure differed. PBMCs were thawed, and CD8+ T cells were then isolated from them by magnetic negative selection. The J segment lost 1 base and the V segment lost 6 bases, leaving 5 bases of the junction unmatched. This CDR3 is built from 15 residues. The V gene's germline CDR1 is SNHLY and CDR2 FYNNEI. The table came from immunoSEQ multiplex PCR; TCRdb's copy has only in-frame clones and leaves some out. The repertoire holds about 30,000 clones, with around nine tenths as singletons. The gene calls are TRBV2 and TRBJ2-7; 11 nucleotides align to TRBD2. Sequencing used CD8+ T cells from blood, obtained at baseline. The source is a human donor with classical Hodgkin lymphoma. CDR3 region: CASRAGTSGSYEQYF. Written as DNA, the CDR3 is TGTGCCAGCAGGGCCGGGACTAGCGGATCCTACGAGCAGTACTTC.